This T cell receptor (beta chain) was found in a study of cytomegalovirus exposure and HLA in healthy donors. General study results and limits: Among immune exposure information, only CMV serostatus was available. Differences between HLA loci emerged in a later analysis of TCR association rates, with DRB1 most and HLA-C fewest.

Regarding this clone: Antigen specificity is unknown.

Vbeta (60) and Jbeta (13) primers were used in the PCR. Generated by immunoSEQ multiplex PCR, the TCRdb table keeps only in-frame clones and is missing some. The sample contains about 180,000 clones, 80% of which appear only once. The sample consisted of PBMCs. This receptor was taken from a young woman in good health and CMV-seronegative.

DNA for the CDR3: TGTGCCAGCAGCCCCCGCTCCGGGAACTACTACGAGCAGTACTTC. Its protein product is CASSPRSGNYYEQYF. The chain joins TRBV7-3 to TRBJ2-7; TRBD2 is a possible D gene (5 bases). The CDR3 totals 15 residues. The V end was cut by 5 bases, the J end by 3 bases, with 17 bases between. CDR1 is SGHTA, CDR2 FQGTGA, per germline.